This T cell receptor beta chain emerged from a study of blood T cells in healthy people across ages (dated by TCRdb to the mid-2010s). Background on the whole study: In model experiments, template switching captured roughly one uniquely barcoded TCR beta cDNA molecule for every two T cells. The donors were divided into four age groups: young (average approximately 16 years), middle-aged (almost 40), aged (approximately 59) and long-lived (about 80). Two additional independent replicas of 1 million unique cDNA reads from the same blood draw were analyzed for two donors (one aged 18 to 30 and one aged 80 or older). To track age-related changes in TCR beta repertoire diversity, the study relied on deep sequencing normalized with unique cDNA molecular identifiers. General findings and caveats noted by the study authors: Since profiling was done on bulk unsorted PBMCs, naive and antigen-experienced compartments could not be conclusively compared. As age increased, observed TCR beta diversity per million T cells dropped in a roughly linear way, and a significant reduction was already evident by age 40. Estimates of total diversity from one million sequenced T cells were regarded as lower bounds and underestimates. The CMV infection status of donors was not known, potentially confounding age-related changes in expanded clonotypes. The long-lived group showed more naive CD4+ T cells, fewer expanded clones and increased TCR diversity than the aged group, suggesting age selection. A strong correlation was found between observed TCR beta diversity and the percentage of naive T cells measured by flow cytometry.

The sample holds a few counts of this clonotype. Its recognized antigen is unknown. Base qualities are not recorded, but no much larger clone differs from it by a single base. Receptor libraries were prepared by 5' RACE. The sequencer listed for this sample is Illumina HiSeq 2500. A second about 7 to 11 cycle PCR used a sample-barcoded 5' primer and a J-beta primer mix. Each TCR beta cDNA molecule received a unique molecular identifier from a template-switch 5' adaptor carrying 12 random nucleotides. Each sample yielded at least 2.5 million CDR3-containing paired-end reads. All of the RNA was converted into first-strand cDNA using the Mint cDNA synthesis kit, with a TRBC-specific oligonucleotide serving as the primer. After uracil-DNA glycosylase treatment, a first 18-cycle PCR used universal primers M1SS and BC2_uni_R on all cDNA. In the authors' own workflow: For normalization, 1 million high-quality reads, each with a distinct molecular identifier, were randomly selected from each sample. Instead of being binned into consensus sequences, reads with shared molecular identifiers were discarded. MiTCR, with a Q25 quality threshold and the strictest error-elimination algorithm, was used for CDR3 identification, clonotype clustering and error correction. A nonparametric unseen species model with Euler transformation was used to estimate a lower bound on total TCR beta diversity. Through fastp at Q25 and MiXCR, TCRdb rebuilt clones from the public reads, retaining in-frame beta chains. Each entry merges the rows of one CDR3 protein and shows their most common DNA and genes. What appears here as the V and J calls and clone size reflects TCRdb's work, not the paper's. Across this sample there are about 800,000 distinct CDR3 sequences, with 25% seen only once. Under 4% of the sample rests with the top ten.

Systemically healthy Caucasian individuals from Russia, 39 in total and aged about 6 to 90 years, were included as donors. Each donor gave ten milliliters of peripheral blood, collected into EDTA-treated Vacutainer tubes. Ficoll-Paque density-gradient centrifugation was used to isolate PBMCs, with at least 6.5 million obtained per sample. Trizol reagent was used to extract total RNA from the PBMCs, yielding at least 6 micrograms per sample. The percentages of naive CD45RAhigh/CD27high T cells were determined by flow cytometry on a PBMC aliquot from every donor. The germline V gene (reference sequence) yields DFQATT for CDR1 and SNEGSKA for CDR2. The CDR3, cysteine through phenylalanine, is 14 amino acids long. The retained sequence is limited to the CDR3, 42 bases, with the frame set at the first base. After removal of 6 bases from V and 2 bases from J, the junction retains 9 bases not matched to a gene.

A further study also used this sample, focusing on T cells of mothers and their children. As that second study puts it: Nine systemically healthy Caucasian individuals served as donors, namely three mothers together with their six children. cDNA synthesis used all of the extracted RNA, with roughly 1.5 ug of RNA in each 15 ul reaction. In the second PCR, the M1S primer introduced both the sample barcodes and 2-4 random nucleotides. Over 9.5 million TCR beta CDR3 reads came from each mother, compared with 3.3 million or so reads from each child. Thymic selection similarly shapes TCR recombination output in related and unrelated pairs, with minor effect from inherited differences. Normalized repertoire overlap was always found to be slightly, but never significantly, higher in related mother-child pairs than in unrelated mother-child pairs. Persistent microchimeric T cell clones were not detected, at a sensitivity of 85 to 100 clones per million clonotypes. In the study, deep NGS was used to compare the TCR beta repertoires of mothers and children, and features distinguishing related mother-child pairs from unrelated individuals were sought. Mothers averaged around 40 +/- 4 years of age and children averaged about 12 +/- 4 years. After adapter ligation with NEBNext reagents, the libraries were sequenced on Illumina HiSeq 2000 with 100+100 nt paired-end reads. To avoid cross-contamination, the mother libraries and the child libraries were prepared a month apart and sequenced in separate runs. For each donor, somewhere between about 450,000 and 2,100,000 distinct TCR beta clonotypes were identified. Naive TCR beta clonotypes were estimated from low-frequency clonotypes matched to each donor's FACS-determined naive share, without sorting.

The sequence was obtained from a boy between 10 and 17 years old in good health. The chain is assembled from TRBV20-1 and TRBJ2-7, with 8 central nucleotides matching TRBD2. Sequenced: blood. The CDR3 here reads CSAHTSGNTYEQYF. Here is the DNA: TGCAGTGCCCATACTAGCGGAAATACCTACGAGCAGTACTTC.